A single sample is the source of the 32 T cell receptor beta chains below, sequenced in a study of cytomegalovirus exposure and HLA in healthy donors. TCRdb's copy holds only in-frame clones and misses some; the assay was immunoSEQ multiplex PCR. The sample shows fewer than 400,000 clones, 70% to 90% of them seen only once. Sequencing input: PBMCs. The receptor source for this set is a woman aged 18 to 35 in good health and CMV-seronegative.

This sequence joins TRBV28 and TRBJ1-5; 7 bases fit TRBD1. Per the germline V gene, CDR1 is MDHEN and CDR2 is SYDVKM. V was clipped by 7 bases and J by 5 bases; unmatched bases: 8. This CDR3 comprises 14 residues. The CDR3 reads CASIPGQQDQPQHF. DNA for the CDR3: TGTGCCAGCATCCCGGGACAGCAGGATCAGCCCCAGCATTTT.

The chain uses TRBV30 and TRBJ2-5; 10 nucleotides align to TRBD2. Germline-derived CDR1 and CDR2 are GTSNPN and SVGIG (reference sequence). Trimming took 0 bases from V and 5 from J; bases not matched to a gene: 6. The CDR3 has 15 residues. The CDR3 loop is CAWSVRGLASETQYF. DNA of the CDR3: TGTGCCTGGAGTGTACGGGGACTAGCGTCCGAGACCCAGTACTTC.

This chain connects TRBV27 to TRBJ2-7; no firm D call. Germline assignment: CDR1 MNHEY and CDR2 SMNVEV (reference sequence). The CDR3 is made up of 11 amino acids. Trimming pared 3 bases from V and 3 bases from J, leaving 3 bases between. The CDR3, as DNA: TGTGCCAGCAGTTTCCTCTACGAGCAGTACTTC. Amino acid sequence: CASSFLYEQYF.

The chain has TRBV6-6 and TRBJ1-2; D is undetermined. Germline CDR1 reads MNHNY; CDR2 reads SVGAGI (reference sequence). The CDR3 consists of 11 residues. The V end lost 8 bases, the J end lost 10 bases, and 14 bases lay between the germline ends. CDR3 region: CASENPLVYTF. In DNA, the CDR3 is TGTGCCAGCGAGAACCCTTTGGTCTACACCTTC.

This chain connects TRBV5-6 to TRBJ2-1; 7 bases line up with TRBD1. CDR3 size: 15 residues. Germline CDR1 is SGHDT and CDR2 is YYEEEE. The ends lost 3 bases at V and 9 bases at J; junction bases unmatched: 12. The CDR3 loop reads CASSSWDSYSPEQFF. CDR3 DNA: TGTGCCAGCAGCTCCTGGGACAGTTACTCCCCTGAGCAGTTCTTC.

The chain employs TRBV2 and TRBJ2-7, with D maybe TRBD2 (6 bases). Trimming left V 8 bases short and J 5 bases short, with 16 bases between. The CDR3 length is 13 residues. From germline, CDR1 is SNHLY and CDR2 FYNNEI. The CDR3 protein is CASFLGSNNEQYF. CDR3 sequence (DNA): TGTGCCAGCTTTCTCGGGAGCAATAACGAGCAGTACTTC. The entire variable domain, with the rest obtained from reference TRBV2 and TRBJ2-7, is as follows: EPEVTQTPSHQVTQMGQEVILRCVPISNHLYFYWYRQILGQKVEFLVSFYNNEISEKSEIFDDQFSVERPDGSNFTLKIRSTKLEDSAMYFCASFLGSNNEQYFGPGTRLTVT.

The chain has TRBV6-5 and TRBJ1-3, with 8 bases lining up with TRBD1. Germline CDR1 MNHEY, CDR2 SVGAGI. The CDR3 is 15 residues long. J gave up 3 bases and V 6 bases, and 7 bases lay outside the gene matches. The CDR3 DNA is TGTGCCAGCAGCGTTGGACAGGGCATTGGAAACACCATATATTTT. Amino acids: CASSVGQGIGNTIYF.

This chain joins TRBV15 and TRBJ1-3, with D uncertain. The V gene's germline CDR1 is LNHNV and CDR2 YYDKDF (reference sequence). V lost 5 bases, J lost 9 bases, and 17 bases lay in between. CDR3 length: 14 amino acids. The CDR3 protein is CATSPRSPGGTIYF. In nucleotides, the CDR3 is TGTGCCACCAGCCCCCGGTCCCCCGGTGGCACCATATATTTT.

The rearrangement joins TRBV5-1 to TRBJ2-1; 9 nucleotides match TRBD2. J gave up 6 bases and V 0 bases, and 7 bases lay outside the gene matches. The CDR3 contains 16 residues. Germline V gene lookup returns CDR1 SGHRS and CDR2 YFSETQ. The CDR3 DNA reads TGCGCCAGCAGCTTGGGGTTAGCGGGAGATATCAATGAGCAGTTCTTC. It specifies CASSLGLAGDINEQFF.

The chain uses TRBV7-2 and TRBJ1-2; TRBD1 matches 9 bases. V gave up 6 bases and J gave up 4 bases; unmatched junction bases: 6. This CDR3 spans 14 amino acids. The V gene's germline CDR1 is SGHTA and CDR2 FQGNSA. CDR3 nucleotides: TGTGCCAGCAGTCCGGACAGGGGAATCTATGGCTACACCTTC. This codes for CASSPDRGIYGYTF. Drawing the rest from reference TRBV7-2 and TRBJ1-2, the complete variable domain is GAGVSQSPSNKVTEKGKDVELRCDPISGHTALYWYRQSLGQGLEFLIYFQGNSAPDKSGLPSDRFSAERTGGSVSTLTIQRTQQEDSAVYLCASSPDRGIYGYTFGSGTRLTVV.

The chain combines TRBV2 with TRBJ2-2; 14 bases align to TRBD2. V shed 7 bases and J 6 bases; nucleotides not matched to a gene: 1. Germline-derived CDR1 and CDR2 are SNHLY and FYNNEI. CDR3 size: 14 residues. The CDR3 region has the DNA TGTGCCAGCAAGGGACTAGCGGGAGCCGGGGAGCTGTTTTTT. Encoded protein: CASKGLAGAGELFF.

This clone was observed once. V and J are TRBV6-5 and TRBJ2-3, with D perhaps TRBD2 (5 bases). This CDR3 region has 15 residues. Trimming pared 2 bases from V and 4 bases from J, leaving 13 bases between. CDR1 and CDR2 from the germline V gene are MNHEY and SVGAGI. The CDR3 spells CASSYAGLMADTQYF. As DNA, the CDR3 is TGTGCCAGCAGTTACGCAGGACTGATGGCAGATACGCAGTATTTT.

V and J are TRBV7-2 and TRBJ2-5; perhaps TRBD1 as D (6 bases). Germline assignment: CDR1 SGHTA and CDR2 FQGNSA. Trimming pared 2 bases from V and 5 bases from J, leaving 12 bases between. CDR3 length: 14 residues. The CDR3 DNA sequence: TGTGCCAGCAGCTTACCCGCAGGGGTGGAGACCCAGTACTTC. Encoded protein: CASSLPAGVETQYF.

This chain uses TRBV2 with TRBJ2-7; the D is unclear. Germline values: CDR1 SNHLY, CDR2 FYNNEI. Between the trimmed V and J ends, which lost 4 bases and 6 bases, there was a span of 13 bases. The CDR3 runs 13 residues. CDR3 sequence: CASSGNFAAEQYF. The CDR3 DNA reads TGTGCCAGCAGTGGTAACTTCGCGGCCGAGCAGTACTTC.

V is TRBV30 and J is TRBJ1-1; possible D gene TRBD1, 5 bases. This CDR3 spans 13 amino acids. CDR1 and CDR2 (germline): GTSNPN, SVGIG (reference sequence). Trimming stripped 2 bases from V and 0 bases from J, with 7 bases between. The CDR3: CAWSLRVNTEAFF. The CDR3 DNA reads TGTGCCTGGAGTCTCAGGGTGAACACTGAAGCTTTCTTT.

CDR3 coding DNA: TGTGCCAGCAGTGCCCCTAGCGGGAGTATGTACTTC. Translation gives CASSAPSGSMYF. This chain links TRBV6-6 with TRBJ2-7; 10 bases are a match to TRBD2. Germline V CDR1 and CDR2: MNHNY, SVGAGI (reference sequence). V was clipped by 5 bases and J by 12 bases; unmatched bases: 7. The CDR3 spans 12 residues.

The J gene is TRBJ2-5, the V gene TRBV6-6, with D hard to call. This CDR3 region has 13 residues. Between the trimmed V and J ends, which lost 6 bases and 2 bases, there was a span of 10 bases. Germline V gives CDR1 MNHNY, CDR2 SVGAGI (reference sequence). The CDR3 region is CASSEVRQETQYF. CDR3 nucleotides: TGTGCCAGCAGCGAAGTTAGACAAGAGACCCAGTACTTC.

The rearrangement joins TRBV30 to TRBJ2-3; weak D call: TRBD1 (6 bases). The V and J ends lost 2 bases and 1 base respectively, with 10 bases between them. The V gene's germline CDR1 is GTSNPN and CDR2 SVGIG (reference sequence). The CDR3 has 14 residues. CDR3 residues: CAWSTGSRTDTQYF. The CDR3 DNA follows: TGTGCCTGGAGTACAGGGTCCCGCACAGATACGCAGTATTTT.

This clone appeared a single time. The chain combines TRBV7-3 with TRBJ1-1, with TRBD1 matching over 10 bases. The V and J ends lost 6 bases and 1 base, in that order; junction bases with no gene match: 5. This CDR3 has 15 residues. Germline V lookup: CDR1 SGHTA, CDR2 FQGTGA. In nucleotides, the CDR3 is TGTGCCAGCAGATGGACAGGGGGGACGAACACTGAAGCTTTCTTT. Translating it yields CASRWTGGTNTEAFF. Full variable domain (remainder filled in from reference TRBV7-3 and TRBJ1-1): GAGVSQTPSNKVTEKGKYVELRCDPISGHTALYWYRQSLGQGPEFLIYFQGTGAADDSGLPNDRFFAVRPEGSVSTLKIQRTERGDSAVYLCASRWTGGTNTEAFFGQGTRLTVV.

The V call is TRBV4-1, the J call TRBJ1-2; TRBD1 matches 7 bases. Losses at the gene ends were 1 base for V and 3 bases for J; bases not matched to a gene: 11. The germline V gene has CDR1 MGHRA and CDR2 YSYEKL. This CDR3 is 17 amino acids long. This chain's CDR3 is CASSQVLLRRGDYGYTF. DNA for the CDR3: TGCGCCAGCAGCCAAGTACTATTGCGCAGGGGGGACTATGGCTACACCTTC.

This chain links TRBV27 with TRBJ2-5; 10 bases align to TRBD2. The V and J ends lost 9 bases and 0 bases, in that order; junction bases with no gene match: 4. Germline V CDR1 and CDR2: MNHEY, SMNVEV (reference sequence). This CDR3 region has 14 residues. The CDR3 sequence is CASKLAGNQETQYF. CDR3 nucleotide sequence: TGTGCCAGTAAACTAGCGGGGAACCAAGAGACCCAGTACTTC.

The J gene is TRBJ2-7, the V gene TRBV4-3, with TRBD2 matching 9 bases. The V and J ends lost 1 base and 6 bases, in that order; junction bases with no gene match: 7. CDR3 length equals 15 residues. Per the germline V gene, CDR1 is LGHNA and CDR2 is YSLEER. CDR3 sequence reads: CASSQGRGRAGEQYF. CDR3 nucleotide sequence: TGCGCCAGCAGCCAAGGACGCGGGAGGGCCGGCGAGCAGTACTTC.

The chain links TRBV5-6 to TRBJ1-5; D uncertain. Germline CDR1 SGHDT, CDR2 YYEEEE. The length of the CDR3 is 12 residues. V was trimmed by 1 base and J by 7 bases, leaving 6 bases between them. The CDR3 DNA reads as TGTGCCAGCAGCTTGCTCGGGCAGCCCCAGCATTTT. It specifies CASSLLGQPQHF.

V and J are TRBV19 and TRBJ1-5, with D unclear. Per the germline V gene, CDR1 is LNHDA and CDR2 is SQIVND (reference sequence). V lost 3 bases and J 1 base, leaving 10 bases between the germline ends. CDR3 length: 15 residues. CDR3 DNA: TGTGCCAGTAGTATCCCTGCTACCAGCAATCAGCCCCAGCATTTT. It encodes CASSIPATSNQPQHF.

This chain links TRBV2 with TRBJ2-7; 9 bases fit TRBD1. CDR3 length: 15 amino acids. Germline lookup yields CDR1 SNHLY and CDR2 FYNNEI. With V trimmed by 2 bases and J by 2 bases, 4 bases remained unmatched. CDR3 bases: TGTGCCAGCAGTGAATCCGGGACAGGGCCCTACGAGCAGTACTTC. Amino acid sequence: CASSESGTGPYEQYF.

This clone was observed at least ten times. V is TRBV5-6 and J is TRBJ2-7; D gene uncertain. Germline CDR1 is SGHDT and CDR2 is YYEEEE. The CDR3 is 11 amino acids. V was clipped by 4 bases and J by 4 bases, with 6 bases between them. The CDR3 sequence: CASSVAYEQYF. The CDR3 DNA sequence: TGTGCCAGCAGCGTGGCATACGAGCAGTACTTC.

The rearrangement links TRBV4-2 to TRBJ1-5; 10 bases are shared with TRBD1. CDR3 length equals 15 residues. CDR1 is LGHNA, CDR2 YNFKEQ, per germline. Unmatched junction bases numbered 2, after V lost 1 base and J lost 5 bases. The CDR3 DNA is TGTGCCAGCAGCCAAGTCGGGACAGGGGATCAGCCCCAGCATTTT. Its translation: CASSQVGTGDQPQHF.

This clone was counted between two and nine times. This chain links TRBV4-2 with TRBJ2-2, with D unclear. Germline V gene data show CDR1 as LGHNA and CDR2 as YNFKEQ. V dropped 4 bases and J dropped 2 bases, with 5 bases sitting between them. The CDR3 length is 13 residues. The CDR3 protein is CASSPHNTGELFF. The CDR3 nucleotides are TGTGCCAGCAGCCCCCATAACACCGGGGAGCTGTTTTTT.

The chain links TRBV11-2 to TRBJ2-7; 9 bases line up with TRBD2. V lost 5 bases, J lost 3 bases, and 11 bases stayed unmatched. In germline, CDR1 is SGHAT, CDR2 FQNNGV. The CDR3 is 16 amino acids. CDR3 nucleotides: TGTGCCAGCAGCCCATTAAATAGCGGGAGTAGCTACGAGCAGTACTTC. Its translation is CASSPLNSGSSYEQYF.

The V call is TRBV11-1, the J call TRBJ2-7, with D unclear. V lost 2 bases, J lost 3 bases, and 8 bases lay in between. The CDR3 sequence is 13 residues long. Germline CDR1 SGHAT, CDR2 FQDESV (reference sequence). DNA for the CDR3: TGTGCCAGCAGCTTACGGAACTACTACGAGCAGTACTTC. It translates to CASSLRNYYEQYF.

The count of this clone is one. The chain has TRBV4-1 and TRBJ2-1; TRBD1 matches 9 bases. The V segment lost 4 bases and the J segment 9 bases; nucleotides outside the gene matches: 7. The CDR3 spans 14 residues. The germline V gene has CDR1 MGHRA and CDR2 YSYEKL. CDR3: CASSPRDRDGEQFF. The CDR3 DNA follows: TGCGCCAGCAGCCCCCGGGACAGGGACGGTGAGCAGTTCTTC.

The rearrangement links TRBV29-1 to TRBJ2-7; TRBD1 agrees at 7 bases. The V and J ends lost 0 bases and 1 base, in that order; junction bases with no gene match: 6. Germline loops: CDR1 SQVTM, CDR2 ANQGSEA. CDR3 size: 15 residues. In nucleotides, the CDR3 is TGCAGCGTTGAAGATCGAGGGGGCCGATCCTACGAGCAGTACTTC. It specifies CSVEDRGGRSYEQYF.